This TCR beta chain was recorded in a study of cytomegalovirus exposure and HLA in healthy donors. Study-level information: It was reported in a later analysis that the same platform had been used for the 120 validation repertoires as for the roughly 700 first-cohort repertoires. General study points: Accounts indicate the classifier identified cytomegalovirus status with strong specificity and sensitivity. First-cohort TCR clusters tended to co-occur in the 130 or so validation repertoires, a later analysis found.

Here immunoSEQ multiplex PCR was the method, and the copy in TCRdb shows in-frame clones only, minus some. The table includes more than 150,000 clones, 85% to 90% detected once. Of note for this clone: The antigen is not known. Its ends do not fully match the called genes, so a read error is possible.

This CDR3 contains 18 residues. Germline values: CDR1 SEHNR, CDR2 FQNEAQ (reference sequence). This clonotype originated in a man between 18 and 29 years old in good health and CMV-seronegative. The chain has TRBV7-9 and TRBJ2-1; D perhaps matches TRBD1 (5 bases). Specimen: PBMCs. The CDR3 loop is CASRLGPRGRSSYNEQFF. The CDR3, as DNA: TGTGCCAGCAGGTTAGGACCAAGGGGAAGGAGCTCCTACAATGAGCAGTTCTTC.